This T cell receptor (beta chain) was documented in a study of shared clonotypes between healthy human individuals. Whole-study findings and limits: Donors were few, which limited the genetic and exposure-history diversity represented. Sequencing depth was expected to affect clonotype sharing among donors.

Method: immunoSEQ multiplex PCR; TCRdb's copy keeps in-frame clones and lacks some. In the table there are about 1.4 million clones, roughly 96% of which are singletons. Healthy HIV-negative adults without recent acute infections or vaccinations served as donors. Among the donors, all were Caucasian adults who lived in Nashville, Tennessee. About this clone: Antigen unknown.

Sequenced sample: naive CD4+ T cells sorted from blood. Subset of the sample: CD45RA+ positively selected. This TCR derives from a man aged 25-40 years in good health.

CDR3 in amino acids: CASSLLGTGHEAFF. The CDR3 coding sequence is TGTGCCAGCAGTTTATTAGGGACGGGGCATGAAGCTTTCTTT. J is TRBJ1-1 and V is TRBV28; TRBD1 is a possible D gene (5 bases). Germline V lookup: CDR1 MDHEN, CDR2 SYDVKM. The CDR3 has 14 residues. V was clipped by 1 base and J by 7 bases, with 13 bases between them.